These T cell receptor beta chains were read from a single sample in a study of cytomegalovirus exposure and HLA in healthy donors. Produced via immunoSEQ multiplex PCR; TCRdb's table is partial and in-frame only. In the table there are roughly 100,000 clones, about nine tenths of which are singletons. The sequencing input was PBMCs. Receptor source: a woman aged 18-29 years in good health and CMV-seropositive. CDR3s include the opening cysteine and the closing phenylalanine or tryptophan. The D gene is left open where the match is weak. Part of the rows lack a size; the others show once, few, many or a class for expanded clones.

V,size,D,J,DNA,CDR3
TRBV28,.,TRBD1,TRBJ2-7,TGTGCCAGCAGCCGTGCGGACAGGTTCCACGAGCAGTACTTC,CASSRADRFHEQYF
TRBV7-9,.,.,TRBJ1-6,TGTGCCAGCAGCCGACAGTATCCCGATTCACCCCTCCACTTT,CASSRQYPDSPLHF
TRBV20-1,once,.,TRBJ2-1,TGCAGTGCTGACAGGAGACAGTTCTTC,CSADRRQFF
TRBV27,.,.,TRBJ2-1,TGTGCCAGCACCTACTACAATGAGCAGTTCTTC,CASTYYNEQFF
TRBV19,.,.,TRBJ1-6,TGTGCCAGTAGTATATTGGCCAAAAATTCACCCCTCCACTTT,CASSILAKNSPLHF
TRBV6-4,few,.,TRBJ1-5,TGTGCCAGCAGTGATGGTACGGCCCAGCATTTT,CASSDGTAQHF
TRBV6-4,.,.,TRBJ2-2,TGTGCCAGCAGTGATTCCGGTTTCACCGGGGAGCTGTTTTTT,CASSDSGFTGELFF
TRBV4-1,.,.,TRBJ1-1,TGCGCCAGCAGCCAAGCCTGGGCGGAGGGCACTGAAGCTTTCTTT,CASSQAWAEGTEAFF
TRBV6-4,.,TRBD1,TRBJ2-3,TGTGCCAGCAGTGGGACAGGGGGGGAAGATACGCAGTATTTT,CASSGTGGEDTQYF
TRBV7-2,.,TRBD2,TRBJ2-3,TGTGCCAGCAGGGCCGGGGGGTCCCCAGATACGCAGTATTTT,CASRAGGSPDTQYF
TRBV6-5,.,.,TRBJ2-5,TGTGCCAGCAGGCGGGGCCGGTACCAAGAGACCCAGTACTTC,CASRRGRYQETQYF
TRBV6-4,few,.,TRBJ1-2,TGTGCCAGCAGGCGACTCCCGGAGGGCCCTAACTATGGCTACACCTTC,CASRRLPEGPNYGYTF
TRBV6-4,.,.,TRBJ1-5,TGTGCCAGCAGTAGCGGACCTAATCAGCCCCAGCATTTT,CASSSGPNQPQHF
TRBV6-6,.,TRBD1,TRBJ1-1,TGTGCCAGCAGTAACCCGGGACAGATGGTTACTGAAGCTTTCTTT,CASSNPGQMVTEAFF
TRBV7-9,.,.,TRBJ2-1,TGTGCCAGCAGCTTACGTAATGAGCAGTTCTTC,CASSLRNEQFF
TRBV29-1,few,TRBD1,TRBJ2-3,TGCAGCGTTGAACAGGGGGCCACAGATACGCAGTATTTT,CSVEQGATDTQYF
TRBV5-1,.,.,TRBJ1-2,TGCGCCAGCAGCTGGGAGGCGACCTATGGCTACACCTTC,CASSWEATYGYTF
TRBV18,.,.,TRBJ1-4,TGTGCCAGCTCAAGGGCAGGGGTCGGAGAAAAACTGTTTTTT,CASSRAGVGEKLFF
TRBV7-2,.,.,TRBJ1-6,TGTGCCAGCAGCCTGTACTTAAATCGGTTCGCCCTCGGGGCACCCCTCCACTTT,CASSLYLNRFALGAPLHF
TRBV10-1,.,TRBD2,TRBJ2-1,TGCGCCAGCAGTGAGATGGGTGATAGCGGGGTAAATGAGCAGTTCTTC,CASSEMGDSGVNEQFF
TRBV9,few,TRBD1,TRBJ1-2,TGTGCCAGCAGCGTATCAGGACAGGGGACAAACTATGGCTACACCTTC,CASSVSGQGTNYGYTF
TRBV11-2,.,TRBD1,TRBJ1-1,TGTGCCAGCAGCCTAAACAGGGGAGGCACTGAAGCTTTCTTT,CASSLNRGGTEAFF
TRBV28,.,.,TRBJ1-5,TGTGCCAGCATATCCAGGGGCGGTCAGCCCCAGCATTTT,CASISRGGQPQHF
TRBV15,once,TRBD1,TRBJ2-2,TGTGCCACCAGCAGAGCGCCACCTGACTGGACAGGGGGCATCAGGAACACCGGGGAGCTGTTTTTT,CATSRAPPDWTGGIRNTGELFF
TRBV7-9,.,.,TRBJ2-3,TGTGCCAGCAGCTTCCCCTTATATACAGGCTTAAACACAGATACGCAGTATTTT,CASSFPLYTGLNTDTQYF
TRBV27,.,TRBD2,TRBJ2-7,TGTGCCAGCAGTTTATCTAGCGGGGGCAACGAGCAGTACTTC,CASSLSSGGNEQYF
TRBV27,.,TRBD1,TRBJ1-5,TGTGCCAGCAGTTATCGACAGGGTCAGCCCCAGCATTTT,CASSYRQGQPQHF
TRBV27,once,.,TRBJ1-4,TGTGCCAGCAGTTCCCCCCTGAACGGGGGAAAACTGTTTTTT,CASSSPLNGGKLFF
TRBV18,once,TRBD1,TRBJ1-5,TGTGCCAGCTCACCCCGGGACAGCCCCAATCAGCCCCAGCATTTT,CASSPRDSPNQPQHF
TRBV4-1,.,.,TRBJ2-2,TGCGCCAGCAGCCACCCCCTTAGGGGGATCACCGGGGAGCTGTTTTTT,CASSHPLRGITGELFF
TRBV29-1,.,.,TRBJ1-1,TGCAGCGTCCGCTCAGGGGAAAACACTGAAGCTTTCTTT,CSVRSGENTEAFF
TRBV6-5,.,TRBD1,TRBJ1-1,TGTGCCAGCAGTTACTCCCCAACAGGGGCTAACACTGAAGCTTTCTTT,CASSYSPTGANTEAFF
TRBV7-9,once,.,TRBJ1-2,TGTGCCAGCAGCACACCACAGGGTAACTATGGCTACACCTTC,CASSTPQGNYGYTF
TRBV7-8,once,.,TRBJ1-4,TGTGCCAGCAGGGGCAGGGCCCTCCCCAATGAAAAACTGTTTTTT,CASRGRALPNEKLFF
TRBV4-2,.,TRBD2,TRBJ2-3,TGTGCCAGCAGCCAAAACATCGCGGCGGGGGGCACAGATACGCAGTATTTT,CASSQNIAAGGTDTQYF
TRBV28,.,TRBD2,TRBJ2-3,TGTGCCAGCACCATTGGGACGGGGGGAGTAGATACGCAGTATTTT,CASTIGTGGVDTQYF
TRBV9,few,TRBD2,TRBJ2-1,TGTGCCAGCAGCGTAAACGGGGGGGCCCAAAATGAGCAGTTCTTC,CASSVNGGAQNEQFF
TRBV11-2,.,TRBD1,TRBJ2-7,TGTGCCAGCAGCTCAGGGACAGGGTATAGCGAGCAGTACTTC,CASSSGTGYSEQYF
TRBV7-9,.,TRBD1,TRBJ1-5,TGTGCCACCCAGACCGGACAGGGAGGTAATCAGCCCCAGCATTTT,CATQTGQGGNQPQHF